Sequencing of this T cell receptor (beta chain) was carried out in a study of T cell changes during pregnancy in multiple sclerosis. Profiling relied on immunoSEQ multiplex PCR, and the TCRdb table lists in-frame clones only, not all of them. Of about 72,000 clones detected, about 90% appear once; the ten largest clones hold 0.7% to 0.95%. V shed 2 bases and J shed 7 bases, with 8 bases lying between them. The germline gives CDR1 LNHNV, CDR2 YYDKDF (reference sequence). CDR3 length equals 12 residues. The genes are TRBV15 and TRBJ2-5; no definite D call. Specimen: peripheral blood, collected in the second trimester of pregnancy. This TCR derives from a female donor with multiple sclerosis, enrolled in a pregnancy study. The CDR3 region has the DNA TGTGCCACCAGCAGACCCCCGGGGACCCAGTACTTC. This encodes CATSRPPGTQYF.